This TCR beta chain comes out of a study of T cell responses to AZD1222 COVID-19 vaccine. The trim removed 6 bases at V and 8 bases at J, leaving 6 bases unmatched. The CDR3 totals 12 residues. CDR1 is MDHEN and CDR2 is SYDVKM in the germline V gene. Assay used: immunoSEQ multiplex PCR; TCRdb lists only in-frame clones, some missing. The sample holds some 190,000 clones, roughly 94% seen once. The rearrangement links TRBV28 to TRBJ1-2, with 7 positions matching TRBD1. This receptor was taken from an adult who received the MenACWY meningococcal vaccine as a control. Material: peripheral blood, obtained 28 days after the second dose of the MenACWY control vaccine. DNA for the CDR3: TGTGCCAGCAGGCTGGTGGGACAGGGCTACACCTTC. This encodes CASRLVGQGYTF.